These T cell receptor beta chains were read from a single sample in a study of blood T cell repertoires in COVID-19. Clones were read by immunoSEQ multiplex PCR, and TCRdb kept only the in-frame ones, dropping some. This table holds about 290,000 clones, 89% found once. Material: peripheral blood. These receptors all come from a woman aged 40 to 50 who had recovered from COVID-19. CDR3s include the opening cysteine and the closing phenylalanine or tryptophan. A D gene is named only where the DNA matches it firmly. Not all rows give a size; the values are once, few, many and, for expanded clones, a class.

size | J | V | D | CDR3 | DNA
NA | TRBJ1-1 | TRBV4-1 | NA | CASSHPTGGTEAFF | TGCGCCAGCAGCCACCCGACAGGAGGTACTGAAGCTTTCTTT
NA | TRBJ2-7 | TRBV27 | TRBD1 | CASSRLGQYHEQYF | TGTGCCAGCAGTCGGCTGGGACAGTACCACGAGCAGTACTTC
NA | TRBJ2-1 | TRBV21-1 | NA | CASSWASGRDEQFF | TGTGCCAGCAGCTGGGCTAGCGGGAGGGACGAGCAGTTCTTC
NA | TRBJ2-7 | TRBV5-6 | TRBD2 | CASRKAGASYEQYF | TGTGCCAGCAGAAAAGCGGGAGCTTCCTACGAGCAGTACTTC
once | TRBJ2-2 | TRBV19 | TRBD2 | CASSIGEGGLFF | TGTGCCAGTAGTATCGGGGAGGGAGGACTGTTTTTT
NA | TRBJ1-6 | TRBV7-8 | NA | CASSLSGVYNSPLHF | TGTGCCAGCAGCTTATCCGGGGTCTATAATTCACCCCTCCACTTT
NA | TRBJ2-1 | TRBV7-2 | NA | CASSFVGVNEQFF | TGTGCCAGCAGCTTCGTAGGGGTAAATGAGCAGTTCTTC
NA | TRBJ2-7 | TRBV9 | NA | CASSVLSLADSYEQYF | TGTGCCAGCAGCGTACTCAGTCTCGCGGACTCCTACGAGCAGTACTTC
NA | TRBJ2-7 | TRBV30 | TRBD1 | CASDRGPYEQYF | TGTGCCTCGGACAGGGGCCCCTACGAGCAGTACTTC
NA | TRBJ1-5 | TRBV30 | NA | CAWSVPPHGQPQHF | TGTGCCTGGAGTGTACCCCCTCACGGTCAGCCCCAGCATTTT
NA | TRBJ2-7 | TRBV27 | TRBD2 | CASSPGTRSSYEQYF | TGTGCCAGCAGCCCCGGGACTAGAAGCTCCTACGAGCAGTACTTC
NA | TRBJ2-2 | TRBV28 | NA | CASSLSPGIISAGELFF | TGTGCCAGCAGTTTATCACCGGGGATAATTTCAGCCGGGGAGCTGTTTTTT
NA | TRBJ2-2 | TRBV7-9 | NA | CASSGVGGGNTGELFF | TGTGCCAGCAGCGGAGTGGGAGGAGGGAACACCGGGGAGCTGTTTTTT
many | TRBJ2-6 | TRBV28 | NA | CASATLLLPSGANVLTF | TGTGCCAGCGCGACGCTACTATTGCCCTCTGGGGCCAACGTCCTGACTTTC
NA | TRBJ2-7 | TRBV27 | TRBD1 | CASSLRGQGYEQYF | TGTGCCAGCAGTTTACGGGGACAGGGTTACGAGCAGTACTTC
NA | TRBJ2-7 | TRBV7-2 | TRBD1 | CASSPGQNSYEQYF | TGTGCCAGCAGCCCGGGACAGAACTCCTACGAGCAGTACTTC
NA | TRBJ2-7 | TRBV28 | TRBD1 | CASSLRGTGRYEQYF | TGTGCCAGCAGTTTAAGGGGGACAGGTCGGTACGAGCAGTACTTC
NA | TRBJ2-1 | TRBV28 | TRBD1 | CASRTGQAGYNEQFF | TGTGCCAGCAGGACCGGACAGGCTGGTTACAATGAGCAGTTCTTC
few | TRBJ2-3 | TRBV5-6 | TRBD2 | CASSSTGTSRTDTQYF | TGTGCCAGCAGCTCAACCGGGACTAGCCGCACAGATACGCAGTATTTT
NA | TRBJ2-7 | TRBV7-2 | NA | CASSLDDGAWEQYF | TGTGCCAGCAGCTTAGACGACGGAGCCTGGGAGCAGTACTTC
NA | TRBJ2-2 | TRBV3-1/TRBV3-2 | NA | CASSQAGSFTGELFF | TGTGCCAGCAGCCAAGCCGGGAGTTTCACCGGGGAGCTGTTTTTT
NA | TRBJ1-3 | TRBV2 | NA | CASSANNQNSGNTIYF | TGTGCCAGCAGTGCAAACAACCAAAACTCTGGAAACACCATATATTTT
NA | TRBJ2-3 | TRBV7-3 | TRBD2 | CASSFTSGRADTQYF | TGTGCCAGCAGCTTTACTAGCGGGAGGGCAGATACGCAGTATTTT
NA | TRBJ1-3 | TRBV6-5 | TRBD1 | CASSAGGSGNTIYF | TGTGCCAGCAGCGCAGGGGGCTCTGGAAACACCATATATTTT